This is a list of T cell receptor beta chains from one sample in a study of blood T cell repertoires in COVID-19. The table came from immunoSEQ multiplex PCR; TCRdb's copy has only in-frame clones and leaves some out. Among approximately 260,000 clones listed, approximately 81% were seen once. Input material: PBMCs or T cells enriched from blood (not recorded which). These receptors were collected from a woman in her forties or fifties who had been exposed to COVID-19. CDR3s include the opening cysteine and the closing phenylalanine or tryptophan. The D gene is left open where the match is weak. Size values are once, few and many counts, or a class for expanded clones, and some rows have none.

D gene,clone size,J gene,V gene,CDR3 DNA,CDR3 protein
.,.,TRBJ2-5,TRBV9,TGTGCCAGCAGCGTAGGAGCTTCACAAGAGACCCAGTACTTC,CASSVGASQETQYF
.,.,TRBJ2-1,TRBV30,TGTGCCTGGGGACCGGGACTTATTAGCTCCTACAATGAGCAGTTCTTC,CAWGPGLISSYNEQFF
TRBD1,.,TRBJ1-1,TRBV14,TGTGCCAGCAGCCTTCTGACAGGGATGAACACTGAAGCTTTCTTT,CASSLLTGMNTEAFF
.,.,TRBJ1-1,TRBV19,TGTGCCAGTAGTACGCGAACGGTGAACACTGAAGCTTTCTTT,CASSTRTVNTEAFF
.,.,TRBJ2-7,TRBV5-6,TGTGCCAGCAGCTACGGGGGACACGAGCAGTACTTC,CASSYGGHEQYF
.,.,TRBJ1-2,TRBV7-2,TGTGCCAGCAGCTTAGGAAACTTTCCTTATGGCTACACCTTC,CASSLGNFPYGYTF
TRBD1,.,TRBJ2-1,TRBV7-3,TGTGCCAGCAGCCCGGGGGACAGGGATGAGCAGTTCTTC,CASSPGDRDEQFF
.,.,TRBJ1-3,TRBV10-3,TGTGCCATCAGTGACTCGGGCTCTGGAAACACCATATATTTT,CAISDSGSGNTIYF
.,.,TRBJ2-1,TRBV7-9,TGTGCCAGCAGCTTCGGGCAGGGGTTACGGAATGAGCAGTTCTTC,CASSFGQGLRNEQFF
TRBD1,.,TRBJ2-2,TRBV7-8,TGTGCCAGCCGGACCCCACTTCAGGGGGCGGCCGGGGAGCTGTTTTTT,CASRTPLQGAAGELFF
.,.,TRBJ2-7,TRBV25-1,TGTGCCAGCAGCCGTGGGCAGGGGAAAAGCTACGAGCAGTACTTC,CASSRGQGKSYEQYF
.,.,TRBJ1-1,TRBV5-8,TGTGCCAGCAGCTTGGGAGGAGTACCCACTGAAGCTTTCTTT,CASSLGGVPTEAFF
TRBD1,.,TRBJ1-4,TRBV15,TGTGCCACCAGCAGAGAGCTATGGGGGGAGACAGGGCAAAAACTGTTTTTT,CATSRELWGETGQKLFF
.,.,TRBJ2-1,TRBV7-2,TGTGCCAGCAGCTTAGGGGTCGGGGGTGAGCAGTTCTTC,CASSLGVGGEQFF
.,few,TRBJ1-2,TRBV6-5,TGTGCCAGCAGTTACTCGATCAGGGAGGCGGGCTACACCTTC,CASSYSIREAGYTF
.,.,TRBJ2-5,TRBV7-2,TGTGCCAGCAGCTTAGGGACATTCCAAGAGACCCAGTACTTC,CASSLGTFQETQYF
.,.,TRBJ2-1,TRBV29-1,TGCAGCGTTGGATTCTACTTGTTGAATGAGCAGTTCTTC,CSVGFYLLNEQFF
.,.,TRBJ2-3,TRBV7-9,TGTAGCACGACGCGGGTTAGCACAGATACGCAGTATTTT,CSTTRVSTDTQYF
TRBD2,.,TRBJ2-4,TRBV19,TGTGCCAGTAGTATACTAACTAGCGGGGGGGCCCGCCAGTACTTC,CASSILTSGGARQYF
.,.,TRBJ2-1,TRBV7-3,TGTGCCAGCAGCTTAGTCGCTAGCGTGCAGTTCTTC,CASSLVASVQFF
TRBD1,.,TRBJ1-5,TRBV11-2,TGTGCCAGCAGCTTGGGGACAGGGATAGGGGGTCAGCCCCAGCATTTT,CASSLGTGIGGQPQHF
.,few,TRBJ1-2,TRBV28,TGTGCCAGCAGTTTAGTGGGCAGTTCATATGGCTACACCTTC,CASSLVGSSYGYTF
.,.,TRBJ2-6,TRBV18,TGTGCCAGCTTCACTGACATGATCAACGTCCTGACTTTC,CASFTDMINVLTF
.,.,TRBJ2-7,TRBV5-4,TGTGCCAGCAGCTTTCTGGCCAGGGGGGCCTACGAGCAGTACTTC,CASSFLARGAYEQYF
.,.,TRBJ1-6,TRBV11-2,TGTGCCAGCAGCTTAGGACATTACAATTCACCCCTCCACTTT,CASSLGHYNSPLHF
TRBD1,.,TRBJ1-2,TRBV19,TGTGCCAGTAGTAGGACAGGGAGTGCCACGATTTATGGCTACACCTTC,CASSRTGSATIYGYTF
TRBD1,once,TRBJ1-1,TRBV19,TGTGCCAGTAGTATAGGAACAGGGGTAGCTTTCTTT,CASSIGTGVAFF
.,.,TRBJ1-1,TRBV10-2,TGCGCCAGCAGTTGGACCGAGGGAGACACTGAAGCTTTCTTT,CASSWTEGDTEAFF
.,.,TRBJ1-1,TRBV9,TGTGCCAGCAGCCCCTCAGTGTCCACTGAAGCTTTCTTT,CASSPSVSTEAFF
.,.,TRBJ2-5,TRBV21-1,TGTGCCAGCAGCAAAGCTAAGGGACTAGCGGGGGACTACCAAGAGACCCAGTACTTC,CASSKAKGLAGDYQETQYF
.,.,TRBJ1-1,TRBV11-2,TGTGCCAGCAGCTTACAACAGGGAGCTTTGACGAACACTGAAGCTTTCTTT,CASSLQQGALTNTEAFF
.,.,TRBJ1-2,TRBV7-2,TGTGCCAGCAGCCCCGACAGGCTGCCTCCCTATGGCTACACCTTC,CASSPDRLPPYGYTF
.,.,TRBJ1-3,TRBV6-1,TGTGCCAGCAGTGACGGGGTCTCTGGAAACACCATATATTTT,CASSDGVSGNTIYF
TRBD1,.,TRBJ2-2,TRBV7-2,TGTGCCAGCAGGCATTCCGGGACAGGCAGGGGAGTTTTTGCCGGGGAGCTGTTTTTT,CASRHSGTGRGVFAGELFF
.,.,TRBJ1-6,TRBV15,TGTGCCACCGGACAGTTCTATAATTCACCCCTCCACTTT,CATGQFYNSPLHF
.,.,TRBJ1-1,TRBV11-3,TGTGCCAGCAGCTTGAATTCAGGGGCTGAAGCTTTCTTT,CASSLNSGAEAFF
.,.,TRBJ1-5,TRBV19,TGTGCCAGTAGTAGGGGGCAGGGGAGGGCTAGCAATCAGCCCCAGCATTTT,CASSRGQGRASNQPQHF
.,.,TRBJ1-1,TRBV19,TGTGCCAGTAGTCAGGGAAGGGACACTGAAGCTTTCTTT,CASSQGRDTEAFF
TRBD1,.,TRBJ1-2,TRBV3-1/TRBV3-2,TGTGCCAGCAGCCGAACAGGGGGCGCGAACTATGGCTACACCTTC,CASSRTGGANYGYTF
.,once,TRBJ1-6,TRBV10-3,TGTGCCATCAGTGAGAGGTCAGACCCTTTAGCGGGGTCCCTCCACTTT,CAISERSDPLAGSLHF
.,.,TRBJ1-3,TRBV7-3,TGTGCCAGCAGCAACAGTGGGGGGAACACCATATATTTT,CASSNSGGNTIYF
TRBD1,.,TRBJ2-2,TRBV7-9,TGTGCCAGCAGCTTAGCGGGACAGTTCACCGGGGAGCTGTTTTTT,CASSLAGQFTGELFF
.,.,TRBJ2-5,TRBV7-8,TGTGCCAGCAGCCCGAGGAGATATTCGGACCAGTACTTC,CASSPRRYSDQYF
TRBD1,.,TRBJ1-5,TRBV7-8,TGTGCCAGCAGCCCACAGGGGCGAGGCCAGCCCCAGCATTTT,CASSPQGRGQPQHF
.,.,TRBJ1-2,TRBV29-1,TGCAGCGTTGGTGGCGCGGGGGCCCCTAACTATGGCTACACCTTC,CSVGGAGAPNYGYTF
.,few,TRBJ1-2,TRBV6-1,TGTGCCAGCAGTGAAGCTCTCTCTTATGGCTACACCTTC,CASSEALSYGYTF
TRBD1,few,TRBJ1-3,TRBV7-8,TGTGCCAGCAGCTTTACCGGGACAGCCGGAAACACCATATATTTT,CASSFTGTAGNTIYF
TRBD1,.,TRBJ2-3,TRBV29-1,TGCAGCGTTGGGGCACAGGGGGGTGTTGCAGATACGCAGTATTTT,CSVGAQGGVADTQYF
.,few,TRBJ2-7,TRBV20-1,TGCAGTGCTAGTTACATCTACGAGCAGTACTTC,CSASYIYEQYF